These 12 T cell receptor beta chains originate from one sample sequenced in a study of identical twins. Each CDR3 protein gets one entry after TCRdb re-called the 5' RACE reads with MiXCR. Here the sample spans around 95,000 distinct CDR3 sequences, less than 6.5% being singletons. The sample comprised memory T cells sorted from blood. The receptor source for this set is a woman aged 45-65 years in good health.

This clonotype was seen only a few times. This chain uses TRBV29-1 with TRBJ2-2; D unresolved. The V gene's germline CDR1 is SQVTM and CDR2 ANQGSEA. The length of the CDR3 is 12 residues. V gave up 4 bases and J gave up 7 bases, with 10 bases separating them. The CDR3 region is CSVGPASGELFF. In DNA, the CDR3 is TGCAGCGTTGGCCCGGCGAGCGGGGAGCTGTTTTTT.

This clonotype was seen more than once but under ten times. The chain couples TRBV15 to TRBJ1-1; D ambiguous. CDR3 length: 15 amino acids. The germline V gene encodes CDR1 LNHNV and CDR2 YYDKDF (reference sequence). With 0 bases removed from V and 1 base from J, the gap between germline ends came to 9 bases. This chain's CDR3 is CATSRDFLWNTEAFF. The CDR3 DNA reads TGTGCCACCAGCAGAGATTTTCTGTGGAACACTGAAGCTTTCTTT.

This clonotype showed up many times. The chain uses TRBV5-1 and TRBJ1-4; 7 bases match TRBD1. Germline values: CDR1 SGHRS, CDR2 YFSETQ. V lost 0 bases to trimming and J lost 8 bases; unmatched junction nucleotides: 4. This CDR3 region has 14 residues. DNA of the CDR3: TGCGCCAGCAGCTTGGGGGACAGCCGGGAAAAACTGTTTTTT. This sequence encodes CASSLGDSREKLFF.

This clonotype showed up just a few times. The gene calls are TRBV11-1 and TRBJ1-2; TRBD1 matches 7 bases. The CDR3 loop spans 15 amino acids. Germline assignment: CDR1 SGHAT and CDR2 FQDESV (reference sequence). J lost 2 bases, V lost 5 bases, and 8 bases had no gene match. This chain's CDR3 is CASSPRGQPNYGYTF. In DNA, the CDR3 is TGTGCCAGCAGCCCGAGGGGGCAACCCAACTATGGCTACACCTTC.

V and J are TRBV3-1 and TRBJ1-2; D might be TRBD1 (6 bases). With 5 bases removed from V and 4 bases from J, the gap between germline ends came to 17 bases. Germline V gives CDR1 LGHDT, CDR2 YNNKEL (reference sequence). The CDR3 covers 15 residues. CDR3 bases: TGTGCCAGCAGCTTTTCACCTGGGGGGGCCTATGGCTACACCTTC. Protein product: CASSFSPGGAYGYTF.

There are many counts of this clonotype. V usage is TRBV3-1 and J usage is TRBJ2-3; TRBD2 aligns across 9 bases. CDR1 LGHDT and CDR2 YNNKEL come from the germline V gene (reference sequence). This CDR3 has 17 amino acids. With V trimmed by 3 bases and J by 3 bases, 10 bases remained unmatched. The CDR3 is CASSHKRAGGMTDTQYF. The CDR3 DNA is TGTGCCAGCAGCCACAAAAGGGCGGGAGGGATGACAGATACGCAGTATTTT.

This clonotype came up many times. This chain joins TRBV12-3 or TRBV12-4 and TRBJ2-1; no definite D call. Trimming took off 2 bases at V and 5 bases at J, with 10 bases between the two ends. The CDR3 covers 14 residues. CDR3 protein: CASSLSQPHNEQFF. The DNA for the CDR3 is TGTGCCAGCAGTTTATCGCAACCCCACAATGAGCAGTTCTTC.

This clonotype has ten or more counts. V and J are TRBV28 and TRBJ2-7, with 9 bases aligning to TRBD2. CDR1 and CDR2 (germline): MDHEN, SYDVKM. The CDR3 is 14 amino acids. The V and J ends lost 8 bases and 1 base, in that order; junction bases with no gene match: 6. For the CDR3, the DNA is TGTGCCAGCGGCGGGGGGGGGAGTTCCTACGAGCAGTACGTC. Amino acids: CASGGGGSSYEQYV.

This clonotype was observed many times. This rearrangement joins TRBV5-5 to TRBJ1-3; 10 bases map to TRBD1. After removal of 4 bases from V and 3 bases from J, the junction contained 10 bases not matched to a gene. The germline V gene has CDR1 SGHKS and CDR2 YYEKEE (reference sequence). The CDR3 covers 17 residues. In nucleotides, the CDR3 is TGTGCCAGCAGCCGCCTCACCGGGACAGGGGTTGGAAACACCATATATTTT. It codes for CASSRLTGTGVGNTIYF.

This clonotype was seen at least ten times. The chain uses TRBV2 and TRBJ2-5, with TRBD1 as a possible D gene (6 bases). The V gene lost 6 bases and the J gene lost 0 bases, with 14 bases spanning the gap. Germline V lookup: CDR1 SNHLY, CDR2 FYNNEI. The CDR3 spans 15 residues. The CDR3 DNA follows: TGTGCCAGCAGCGCCGGACAGAAGTACCAAGAGACCCAGTACTTC. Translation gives CASSAGQKYQETQYF. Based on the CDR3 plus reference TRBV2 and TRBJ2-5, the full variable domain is EPEVTQTPSHQVTQMGQEVILRCVPISNHLYFYWYRQILGQKVEFLVSFYNNEISEKSEIFDDQFSVERPDGSNFTLKIRSTKLEDSAMYFCASSAGQKYQETQYFGPGTRLLVL.

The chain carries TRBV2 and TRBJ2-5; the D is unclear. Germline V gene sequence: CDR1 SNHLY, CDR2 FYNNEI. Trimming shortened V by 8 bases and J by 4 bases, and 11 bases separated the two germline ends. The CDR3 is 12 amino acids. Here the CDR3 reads CASSVTRETQYF. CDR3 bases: TGTGCCAGCTCCGTTACCAGAGAGACCCAGTACTTC.

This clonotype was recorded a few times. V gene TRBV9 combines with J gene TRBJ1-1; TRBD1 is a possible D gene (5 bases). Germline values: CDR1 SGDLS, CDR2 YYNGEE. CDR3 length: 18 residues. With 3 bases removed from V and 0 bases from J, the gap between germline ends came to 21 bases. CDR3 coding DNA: TGTGCCAGCAGCGCGGCAGGGCTCACCGATTTAATGAACACTGAAGCTTTCTTT. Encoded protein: CASSAAGLTDLMNTEAFF.